A selection of T cell receptor beta chains follows, all from one sample in a study of blood T cell repertoires in COVID-19. Libraries were prepared by immunoSEQ multiplex PCR; TCRdb keeps only in-frame clonotypes and omits some of them. The repertoire holds a few hundred thousand clones, with around 88% as singletons. Sequenced sample: peripheral blood. The receptors shown here come from a man younger than 45 with active or convalescent COVID-19. Both conserved end residues are part of each CDR3. The order of the fields is D gene, clone size, V gene, J gene, CDR3 protein, CDR3 DNA. The D gene is left open where the match is weak. The listing skips clone size in some rows; elsewhere it reads once, few, many or a size class.

d_gene: -; abundance: -; v_gene: TRBV3-1/TRBV3-2; j_gene: TRBJ1-4; CDR3aa: CASSPTGIKLFF; CDR3nt: TGTGCCAGCAGCCCCACAGGGATAAAACTGTTTTTT
d_gene: TRBD1; abundance: -; v_gene: TRBV11-2; j_gene: TRBJ1-1; CDR3aa: CASSYGTGNTEAFF; CDR3nt: TGTGCCAGCAGCTATGGGACAGGGAACACTGAAGCTTTCTTT
d_gene: TRBD2; abundance: few; v_gene: TRBV18; j_gene: TRBJ2-3; CDR3aa: CASSRVAGARTDTQYF; CDR3nt: TGTGCCAGCTCCCGGGTAGCGGGGGCGCGCACAGATACGCAGTATTTT
d_gene: TRBD1; abundance: once; v_gene: TRBV5-4; j_gene: TRBJ1-2; CDR3aa: CASSKQGAGYGYTF; CDR3nt: TGTGCCAGCAGCAAACAGGGGGCGGGCTATGGCTACACCTTC
d_gene: -; abundance: -; v_gene: TRBV5-6; j_gene: TRBJ2-1; CDR3aa: CASSGVGQQPQLATMGQFF; CDR3nt: TGTGCCAGCAGCGGAGTGGGACAACAACCCCAACTAGCGACCATGGGGCAGTTCTTC
d_gene: -; abundance: -; v_gene: TRBV30; j_gene: TRBJ1-3; CDR3aa: CACQWGGYSGNTIYF; CDR3nt: TGTGCCTGCCAGTGGGGGGGTTACTCTGGAAACACCATATATTTT
d_gene: TRBD1; abundance: -; v_gene: TRBV5-1; j_gene: TRBJ1-5; CDR3aa: CASSEQGTQPQHF; CDR3nt: TGCGCCAGCAGCGAACAGGGGACTCAGCCCCAGCATTTT
d_gene: TRBD1; abundance: -; v_gene: TRBV13; j_gene: TRBJ1-2; CDR3aa: CASSHSYLGTGEGSNYGYTF; CDR3nt: TGTGCCAGCAGCCACAGCTACCTAGGGACAGGTGAAGGGTCCAACTATGGCTACACCTTC
d_gene: TRBD1; abundance: -; v_gene: TRBV18; j_gene: TRBJ1-5; CDR3aa: CASSPTGGANQPQHF; CDR3nt: TGTGCCAGCTCACCAACAGGGGGCGCGAATCAGCCCCAGCATTTT
d_gene: -; abundance: many; v_gene: TRBV11-2; j_gene: TRBJ1-6; CDR3aa: CASSLFRGTNSPLHF; CDR3nt: TGTGCCAGCAGCTTGTTTCGCGGCACTAATTCACCCCTCCACTTT
d_gene: TRBD1; abundance: -; v_gene: TRBV15; j_gene: TRBJ1-1; CDR3aa: CATSRGGRTGETEAFF; CDR3nt: TGTGCCACCAGCAGAGGGGGACGAACAGGGGAAACTGAAGCTTTCTTT